A selection of T cell receptor beta chains follows, all from one sample in a study of T cells in Graves' hyperthyroidism and ophthalmopathy. TCRdb reprocessed the multiplex PCR reads with MiXCR, giving one entry per CDR3 protein. The table has about 350,000 distinct CDR3 sequences, approximately 14% seen once. Sequencing was performed on blood. The receptors were sampled from a woman aged 25-40 years with Graves' hyperthyroidism. Each CDR3 is given with its conserved first and last residue. A D gene is named only where the DNA matches it firmly. Rows may omit the clone size; those that give it use once, few, many or a size class.

TRBV5-1	many	TRBJ2-7	.	TGTGCCAGCAGTTTAAACTCCTACGAGCAGTACTTC	CASSLNSYEQYF
TRBV27	many	TRBJ2-1	TRBD2	TGTGCCAGCAGTCCCCGACTAGCGGGAGTAGGGGAGCAGTTCTTC	CASSPRLAGVGEQFF
TRBV19	.	TRBJ2-3	TRBD1	TGTGCCAGTAGCAGGGGGCCAGTTCCGCAGTATTTT	CASSRGPVPQYF
TRBV29-1	many	TRBJ2-3	.	TGCAGCGTTGTAACTATAGGGGATACGCAGTATTTT	CSVVTIGDTQYF
TRBV2	few	TRBJ2-3	.	TGTGCCAGCAGTGAAGGGAGGGCCGATACGCAGTATTTT	CASSEGRADTQYF
TRBV20-1	.	TRBJ2-3	TRBD2	TGCAGTGCGGGGAGGGCCGGAGATACGCAGTATTTT	CSAGRAGDTQYF
TRBV18	.	TRBJ2-5	.	TGTGCCAGCTCACCAGAGGGGTTCCAAGAGACCCAGTACTTC	CASSPEGFQETQYF
TRBV7-6	many	TRBJ2-3	.	TGTGCCAGCAGCTTCGCGAGAACCGATACGCAGTATTTT	CASSFARTDTQYF
TRBV19	few	TRBJ2-4	.	TGTGCCAGTAGTAGACGGGACGCAGATGGGAACATTCAGTACTTC	CASSRRDADGNIQYF
TRBV20-1	many	TRBJ1-4	.	TGCAGTGCTGGAGGTGACAGAGATGAAAAACTGTTTTTT	CSAGGDRDEKLFF
TRBV5-5	few	TRBJ1-4	.	TGTGCCAGCACCTCATTAACAACTAATGAAAAACTGTTTTTT	CASTSLTTNEKLFF
TRBV20-1	many	TRBJ2-2	.	TGCAGTGCACGAGCGGGAAGGGGGACCGGGGAGCTGTTTTTT	CSARAGRGTGELFF
TRBV5-6	.	TRBJ2-7	.	TGTGCCAGCAGCCCTTACAGAGACAACTCCTACGAGCAGTACTTC	CASSPYRDNSYEQYF
TRBV6-1	few	TRBJ2-1	TRBD2	TGTGCCAGCGCCCCGATGGGTCTAGCGGGAAGGGAGCAGTTCTTC	CASAPMGLAGREQFF
TRBV24-1	many	TRBJ1-4	.	TGTGCCACCAGTGATTCGGGACACCTAAATGAAAAACTGTTTTTT	CATSDSGHLNEKLFF
TRBV3-1	.	TRBJ2-2	.	TGTGCCAGCAGCCAGATAAGCGGCGCCGGGGAGCTGTTTTTT	CASSQISGAGELFF
TRBV4-3	few	TRBJ2-6	.	TGCGCCAGCAGCCAAGATCGTCCCTCTGGGGCCAACGTCCTGACTTTC	CASSQDRPSGANVLTF
TRBV13	many	TRBJ1-5	.	TGTGCCAGCAGCCGCTACAATCAGCCCCAGCATTTT	CASSRYNQPQHF
TRBV2	.	TRBJ2-1	.	TGTGCCAGCAGTGCAGTGGGACAGCAGTTCTTC	CASSAVGQQFF
TRBV20-1	once	TRBJ1-4	.	TGCAGTGCTAGAGAGACCGGGACATCACTTGAAAAACTGTTTTTT	CSARETGTSLEKLFF
TRBV30	many	TRBJ1-1	.	TGTGCCTGGAGGACGGACACTGAAGCTTTCTTT	CAWRTDTEAFF
TRBV5-4	few	TRBJ2-2	TRBD2	TGTGCCAGCAGGACCGGGACTAGCGTTGATGGCACCGGGGAGCTGTTTTTT	CASRTGTSVDGTGELFF
TRBV27	few	TRBJ2-2	.	TGTGCCAGCAGGGGGGGCAGGGAATTCGCTCCGGCCGGGGAGCTGTTTTTT	CASRGGREFAPAGELFF
TRBV28	few	TRBJ2-7	.	TGTGCCAGCAGGACCGCAGGGCCCACCTACGAGCAGTACTTC	CASRTAGPTYEQYF
TRBV9	.	TRBJ1-4	.	TGTGCCAGCAGCGCGGAGGGGTCAACAACTAATGAAAAACTGTTTTTT	CASSAEGSTTNEKLFF
TRBV12-3/TRBV12-4	many	TRBJ1-6	TRBD1	TGTGCCAGCAGTTTATTGACAGGGGGTTCACCCCTCCACTTT	CASSLLTGGSPLHF
TRBV7-2	many	TRBJ2-5	.	TGTGCCAGCTGCTTGGGTAGTGGAGAGACCCAGTACTTC	CASCLGSGETQYF
TRBV11-2	.	TRBJ1-6	.	TGTGCCGCCTCCCCCTCAGTAAATTCACCCCTCCACTTT	CAASPSVNSPLHF
TRBV12-3/TRBV12-4	few	TRBJ2-1	.	TGTGCCAGCAGTTCCCCGTGGCTACCCAGGTCCGATGAGCAGTTCTTC	CASSSPWLPRSDEQFF
TRBV29-1	many	TRBJ2-7	.	TGCAGCGTTGTTGACTCCCGGTGGGAGCAGTACTTC	CSVVDSRWEQYF
TRBV9	.	TRBJ2-5	.	TGTGCCAGCAGCGTTTATGGGGGAGTTGTGGAGACCCAGAACTTC	CASSVYGGVVETQNF
TRBV5-1	many	TRBJ1-1	TRBD1	TGCGCCAGCAGCTCGGACAGGGGAGTAGGGAACACTGAAGCTTTCTTT	CASSSDRGVGNTEAFF
TRBV2	many	TRBJ2-7	.	TGTGCCAGCGGGAGACTATTCTCCTACGAGCAGTACTTC	CASGRLFSYEQYF
TRBV4-3	.	TRBJ1-2	TRBD1	TGCGCCAGCAGCCAAGATCTAGGGGACAGACTCTATGGCTACACCTTC	CASSQDLGDRLYGYTF
TRBV24-1	many	TRBJ2-1	.	TGTGCCACCAGTGGGGCGGCGGATAGTCACAATGAGCAGTTCTTC	CATSGAADSHNEQFF
TRBV25-1	many	TRBJ1-2	.	TGTGCCAGCAGTGAATCTTCTCAGGGCTACACCTTC	CASSESSQGYTF
TRBV7-9	many	TRBJ2-1	.	TGTGCCAGCACCCCTACTGAACGGAGGGCCCACAATGAGCAGTTCTTC	CASTPTERRAHNEQFF
TRBV5-1	few	TRBJ2-3	TRBD1	TGCGCCAGCAGCTTGGGGGACAGGAGGGTCGATACGCAGTATTTT	CASSLGDRRVDTQYF
TRBV28	many	TRBJ2-5	.	TGTGCCAGCAGTCCCTCGGGGCAGCAAGAGACCCAGTACTTC	CASSPSGQQETQYF
TRBV6-2/TRBV6-3	few	TRBJ1-1	.	TGTGCCAGCAGTTATAAGGTGTTGGGCCCGGAAGCTTTCTTT	CASSYKVLGPEAFF
TRBV7-3	many	TRBJ2-2	TRBD2	TGTGCCAGCAGCTTAATCGAGACTAGCTATGACACCGGGGAGCTGTTTTTT	CASSLIETSYDTGELFF
TRBV9	.	TRBJ2-1	TRBD2	TGTGCCAGCAGCGTAGAGGGTAGCGGGAAGAGCGTGGATGAGCAGTTCTTC	CASSVEGSGKSVDEQFF
TRBV9	many	TRBJ2-5	TRBD2	TGTGCCAGCAGCGTAGCAAGTAGCGGGACTGAGACCCAGTACTTC	CASSVASSGTETQYF
TRBV27	many	TRBJ1-5	.	TGTGCCAGCAGAGGGGCGTATAGCAATCAGCCCCAGCATTTT	CASRGAYSNQPQHF
TRBV10-2	many	TRBJ2-7	.	TGCGCCAGCAGCACCACACCTGGGACAAAGTACGAGCAGTACTTC	CASSTTPGTKYEQYF
TRBV15	many	TRBJ2-3	TRBD2	TGTGCCACGCGGCGGGCGGGAGTAATAGATACGCAGTATTTT	CATRRAGVIDTQYF